The 26 T cell receptor beta chains in this list originate from one sample, sequenced in a study of molecular identifiers for immune sequencing clone quantification. TCRdb re-called the PCR reads through MiXCR, storing one row per CDR3 protein. The repertoire includes around 70,000 distinct CDR3 sequences, about a fifth of them detected once, and about 1.6% sits in the top ten. Sequenced: naive CD8+ T cells from blood, with Jurkat cell RNA spiked in. As to subset: FACS-sorted CD8+CD4-CCR7+CD45RA+ naive T cells. All receptors derive from a human donor in good health. Some libraries in this study had Jurkat cell RNA spiked in.

This clonotype was detected ten times or more. The chain couples TRBV7-8 to TRBJ2-1, with D hard to call. The CDR3 is 15 amino acids. The V gene's germline CDR1 is SGHVS and CDR2 FQNEAQ. V was trimmed by 1 base and J by 0 bases, leaving 7 bases between them. The CDR3 sequence is CASSLVESSYNEQFF. In nucleotides, the CDR3 is TGTGCCAGCAGCTTAGTGGAGAGCTCCTACAATGAGCAGTTCTTC.

The rearrangement joins TRBV20-1 to TRBJ2-2; D not resolved. V was trimmed by 5 bases and J by 1 base, leaving 8 bases between them. CDR3 length: 13 residues. In germline, CDR1 is DFQATT, CDR2 SNEGSKA (reference sequence). The DNA for the CDR3 is TGCAGTGCTCCGGGTTTGAACACCGGGGAGCTGTTTTTT. Its translation: CSAPGLNTGELFF.

The chain carries TRBV2 and TRBJ2-7; D gene uncertain. Germline lookup yields CDR1 SNHLY and CDR2 FYNNEI. Trimming cost V 4 bases and J 2 bases, with 9 bases left between them. The length of the CDR3 is 13 residues. The CDR3 protein is CASSAAKTYEQYF. CDR3 nucleotide sequence: TGTGCCAGCAGTGCGGCTAAAACCTACGAGCAGTACTTC.

This clonotype has ten or more counts. The chain employs TRBV4-3 and TRBJ2-7; D possibly matches TRBD1 or TRBD2 (5 bases each). The V end lost 0 bases, the J end lost 3 bases, and 12 bases lay between the germline ends. The germline V gene has CDR1 LGHNA and CDR2 YSLEER. This CDR3 comprises 15 residues. The CDR3 sequence is CASSQDRGPGYEQYF. Here the CDR3 DNA reads TGCGCCAGCAGCCAAGATCGGGGACCCGGCTACGAGCAGTACTTC.

Many counts were recorded for this clonotype. This chain connects TRBV5-6 to TRBJ2-3; 7 nucleotides agree with TRBD1. Germline V gives CDR1 SGHDT, CDR2 YYEEEE. This CDR3 spans 15 amino acids. Unmatched junction bases numbered 8, after V lost 3 bases and J lost 4 bases. The CDR3 spells CASSWDVGGADTQYF. The CDR3 DNA is TGTGCCAGCAGCTGGGACGTAGGGGGCGCAGATACGCAGTATTTT.

This clonotype was seen at least ten times. The V and J genes are TRBV29-1 and TRBJ2-1; the D gene could be TRBD1 or TRBD2 (6 bases each). The CDR3 sequence is 15 residues long. Trimming took 7 bases from V and 0 from J, leaving 16 bases between them. Per the germline V gene, CDR1 is SQVTM and CDR2 is ANQGSEA. Here the CDR3 reads CSDYTGASSYNEQFF. The DNA of the CDR3 is TGCAGCGACTATACGGGGGCTAGCTCCTACAATGAGCAGTTCTTC.

This clonotype was counted many times. The chain links TRBV7-8 to TRBJ2-1; 10 nucleotides align to TRBD2. The V gene end was trimmed by 2 bases and the J gene end by 0 bases; junction bases not matched to a gene: 16. The CDR3 loop spans 21 amino acids. Germline values: CDR1 SGHVS, CDR2 FQNEAQ. The CDR3 is CASSLLKLAGVPHSSYNEQFF. The CDR3 DNA sequence: TGTGCCAGCAGCTTACTAAAGCTAGCGGGAGTACCTCATAGCTCCTACAATGAGCAGTTCTTC.

The chain employs TRBV7-9 and TRBJ2-7, with no clear D. Germline lookup yields CDR1 SEHNR and CDR2 FQNEAQ (reference sequence). V was shortened by 8 bases and J by 5 bases, with 16 bases between the two germline ends. The CDR3 consists of 13 residues. Here the CDR3 DNA reads TGTGCCAGCCGCTCAAGTGTGAGAAACGAGCAGTACTTC. It codes for CASRSSVRNEQYF.

The chain is built from TRBV12-3 or TRBV12-4 and TRBJ2-2; the D is unclear. This CDR3 contains 15 residues. The V end was cut by 5 bases, the J end by 5 bases, with 15 bases between. The CDR3 reads CASSPPLGRTGELFF. CDR3 DNA: TGTGCCAGCAGTCCGCCCCTAGGAAGGACCGGGGAGCTGTTTTTT.

The sample holds many counts of this clonotype. The chain combines TRBV7-9 with TRBJ2-7; 8 bases match TRBD2. V dropped 1 base and J dropped 0; count of bases not matched to a gene: 2. The CDR3 has 15 residues. Per germline, CDR1 SEHNR and CDR2 FQNEAQ (reference sequence). The CDR3 nucleotides read TGTGCCAGCAGCTTAGTCGCGGGAGGCTCCTACGAGCAGTACTTC. Translation: CASSLVAGGSYEQYF. Drawing the rest from reference TRBV7-9 and TRBJ2-7, the complete variable domain is DTGVSQNPRHKITKRGQNVTFRCDPISEHNRLYWYRQTLGQGPEFLTYFQNEAQLEKSRLLSDRFSAERPKGSFSTLEIQRTEQGDSAMYLCASSLVAGGSYEQYFGPGTRLTVT.

At least ten counts were recorded for this clonotype. The chain recombines TRBV13 with TRBJ2-7; 16 bases fit TRBD2. The CDR3 extends over 20 amino acids. With 4 bases clipped from V and 0 bases from J, the junction kept 12 bases outside the gene matches. Germline lookup yields CDR1 PRHDT and CDR2 FYEKMQ (reference sequence). The CDR3 region is CASSSGGLAGGVLRSYEQYF. CDR3 nucleotides: TGTGCCAGCAGCTCCGGGGGACTAGCGGGAGGGGTCCTTCGCTCCTACGAGCAGTACTTC. Variable domain in full (rest from reference TRBV13 and TRBJ2-7): AAGVIQSPRHLIKEKRETATLKCYPIPRHDTVYWYQQGPGQDPQFLISFYEKMQSDKGSIPDRFSAQQFSDYHSELNMSSLELGDSALYFCASSSGGLAGGVLRSYEQYFGPGTRLTVT.

This clonotype was found many times. The J gene is TRBJ1-1, the V gene TRBV5-1, with D unresolved. There are 12 residues in the CDR3. Per the germline V gene, CDR1 is SGHRS and CDR2 is YFSETQ. V lost 0 bases to trimming and J lost 6 bases, with 6 bases between them. The CDR3 DNA is TGCGCCAGCAGCTTGGGCTCGTCTGAAGCTTTCTTT. Encoded protein: CASSLGSSEAFF.

This clonotype was recorded at least ten times. V usage is TRBV28 and J usage is TRBJ1-3; no clear D. Trimming pared 9 bases from V and 4 bases from J, leaving 7 bases between. The germline V gene encodes CDR1 MDHEN and CDR2 SYDVKM. The CDR3 sequence is 11 residues long. The chain's CDR3 is CASGRGNTIYF. The CDR3 DNA sequence: TGTGCCAGTGGCAGGGGAAACACCATATATTTT.

The chain couples TRBV2 to TRBJ2-7; 10 bases are a match to TRBD2. With V trimmed by 0 bases and J by 1 base, 9 bases remained unmatched. Germline V gene sequence: CDR1 SNHLY, CDR2 FYNNEI. There are 18 residues in the CDR3. The CDR3 here is CASSEAPAGGPNSYEQYF. The CDR3 DNA is TGTGCCAGCAGTGAAGCGCCAGCGGGAGGGCCTAATTCCTACGAGCAGTACTTC.

This clonotype appeared a few times. This rearrangement joins TRBV12-3 or TRBV12-4 to TRBJ2-1, with 9 positions matching TRBD2. This CDR3 is built from 14 residues. The V gene end was trimmed by 6 bases and the J gene end by 8 bases; junction bases not matched to a gene: 8. CDR3 loop: CASSVAGVNDEQFF. The CDR3 nucleotides are TGTGCCAGCAGCGTAGCGGGAGTTAACGATGAGCAGTTCTTC.

This clonotype was detected once. One base away lies a much larger clone, so this may be a sequencing read error. The chain combines TRBV5-5 with TRBJ1-2; D is perhaps TRBD1 (5 bases). Germline V gives CDR1 SGHKS, CDR2 YYEKEE (reference sequence). The CDR3 contains 14 residues. V dropped 10 bases and J dropped 6 bases, with 22 bases sitting between them. Written as DNA, the CDR3 is TGTGCCTGCAACCCCTGGGGGGTCTTCGATGGCTACACCTTC. As protein: CACNPWGVFDGYTF.

With respect to this clonotype: One base away lies a much larger clone, so this may be a sequencing read error. This chain joins TRBV4-1 and TRBJ2-7; 12 bases align to TRBD2. V gave up 7 bases and J gave up 2 bases; unmatched junction bases: 6. This CDR3 region has 15 residues. The germline V gene encodes CDR1 MGHRA and CDR2 YSYEKL. CDR3 loop: CASNQTSGSTYEQYF. CDR3 DNA sequence: TGCGCCAGCAACCAGACTAGCGGGAGCACCTACGAGCAGTACTTC.

This clonotype was found many times. The genes are TRBV4-1 and TRBJ1-3; a weak D match, TRBD1 (5 bases). The CDR3 has 14 amino acids. The germline V gene has CDR1 MGHRA and CDR2 YSYEKL. The V end lost 1 base, the J end lost 6 bases, and 10 bases lay between the germline ends. This CDR3 is CASSQVGEENTIYF. The CDR3 DNA follows: TGCGCCAGCAGCCAAGTAGGGGAGGAAAACACCATATATTTT.

This clonotype was counted a few times. This chain links TRBV19 with TRBJ1-2; a possible D gene is TRBD1 (5 bases). V was pared by 6 bases and J by 1 base, with 15 bases between. Per germline, CDR1 LNHDA and CDR2 SQIVND (reference sequence). The CDR3 spans 15 residues. The CDR3 region has the DNA TGTGCCAGTAGAACCCAACCAGGGATTAACTATGGCTACACCTTC. Translating it yields CASRTQPGINYGYTF.

In regard to this clonotype: One junction end does not reproduce the germline sequence, and a read error may be involved. The chain combines TRBV6-5 with TRBJ2-1; D not resolved. The CDR3 extends over 14 amino acids. Germline V CDR1 and CDR2: MNHEY, SVGAGI. The CDR3 reads CASSPGGSYDEQFF. CDR3 DNA sequence: TGTGCCAGCAGTCCCGGTGGGTCCTACGATGAGCAGTTCTTC.

In its sample, this clonotype was seen many times. V gene TRBV3-1 combines with J gene TRBJ2-5, with D possibly called TRBD1 or TRBD2 (6 bases each). The germline V and J ends were trimmed by 1 base and 5 bases, with 17 bases remaining between them. Germline loops: CDR1 LGHDT, CDR2 YNNKEL (reference sequence). This CDR3 has 16 residues. CDR3 protein: CASSQVTTGREETQYF. CDR3 nucleotides: TGTGCCAGCAGCCAAGTTACGACAGGTCGGGAGGAGACCCAGTACTTC.

V is TRBV3-1 and J is TRBJ2-3; a weak D match, TRBD2 (5 bases). This CDR3 is 15 amino acids long. The germline gives CDR1 LGHDT, CDR2 YNNKEL (reference sequence). V gave up 1 base and J gave up 4 bases, with 12 bases separating them. The CDR3 DNA reads as TGTGCCAGCAGCCAAGTTCAAGCGGATCCAGATACGCAGTATTTT. It translates to CASSQVQADPDTQYF.

This clonotype was observed many times. The rearrangement joins TRBV20-1 to TRBJ2-7; 8 bases line up with TRBD1. In germline, CDR1 is DFQATT, CDR2 SNEGSKA (reference sequence). The CDR3 has 15 amino acids. Losses at the gene ends were 1 base for V and 1 base for J; bases not matched to a gene: 6. The CDR3 nucleotides read TGCAGTGCTAGAGGATTTCAGGGGGCTTCCTACGAGCAGTACTTC. This sequence encodes CSARGFQGASYEQYF.

This clonotype showed up many times. The V call is TRBV7-9, the J call TRBJ2-1; no clear D. CDR1 and CDR2 (germline): SEHNR, FQNEAQ (reference sequence). V lost 5 bases, J lost 0 bases, and 2 bases lay in between. The CDR3 covers 12 residues. The CDR3: CASSGSYNEQFF. The CDR3 nucleotides are TGTGCCAGCAGCGGCTCCTACAATGAGCAGTTCTTC.

This clonotype was recorded many times. The V call is TRBV30, the J call TRBJ1-5; D ambiguous. Per the germline V gene, CDR1 is GTSNPN and CDR2 is SVGIG (reference sequence). V dropped 0 bases and J dropped 5 bases, with 11 bases sitting between them. The CDR3 is 14 amino acids. The CDR3: CAWSVPLGYQPQHF. CDR3 coding DNA: TGTGCCTGGAGTGTACCGTTAGGGTATCAGCCCCAGCATTTT.

There are many counts of this clonotype. This chain joins TRBV4-1 and TRBJ2-7; D remains unclear. Germline V gene sequence: CDR1 MGHRA, CDR2 YSYEKL. V was cut by 5 bases and J by 1 base, with 12 bases left in between. The CDR3 length is 14 residues. CDR3 sequence reads: CASSFRLRSYEQYF. CDR3 sequence (DNA): TGCGCCAGCAGCTTCCGACTCAGGTCCTACGAGCAGTACTTC.